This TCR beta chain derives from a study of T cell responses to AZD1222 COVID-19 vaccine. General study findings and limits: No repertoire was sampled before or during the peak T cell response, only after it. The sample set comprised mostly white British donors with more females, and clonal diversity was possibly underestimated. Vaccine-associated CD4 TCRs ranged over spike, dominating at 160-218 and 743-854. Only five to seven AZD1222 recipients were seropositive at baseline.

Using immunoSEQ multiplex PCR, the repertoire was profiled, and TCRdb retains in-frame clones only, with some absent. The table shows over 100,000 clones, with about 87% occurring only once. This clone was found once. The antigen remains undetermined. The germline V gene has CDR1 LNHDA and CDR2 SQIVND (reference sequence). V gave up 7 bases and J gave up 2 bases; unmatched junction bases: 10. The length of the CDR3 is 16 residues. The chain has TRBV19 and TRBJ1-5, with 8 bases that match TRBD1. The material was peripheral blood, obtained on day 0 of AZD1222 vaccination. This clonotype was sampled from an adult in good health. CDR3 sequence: CASTLQGGYGNQPQHF. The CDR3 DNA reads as TGTGCCAGTACCTTACAGGGGGGATATGGCAATCAGCCCCAGCATTTT.